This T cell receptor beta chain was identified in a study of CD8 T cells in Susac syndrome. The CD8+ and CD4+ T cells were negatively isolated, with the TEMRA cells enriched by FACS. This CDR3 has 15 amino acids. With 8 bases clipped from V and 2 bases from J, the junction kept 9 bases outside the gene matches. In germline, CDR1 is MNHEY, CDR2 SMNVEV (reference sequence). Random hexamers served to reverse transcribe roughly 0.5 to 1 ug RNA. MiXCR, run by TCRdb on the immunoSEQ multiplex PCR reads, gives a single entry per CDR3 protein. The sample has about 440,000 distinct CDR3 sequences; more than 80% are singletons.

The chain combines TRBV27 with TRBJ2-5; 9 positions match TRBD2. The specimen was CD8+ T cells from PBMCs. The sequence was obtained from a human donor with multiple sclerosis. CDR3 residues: CASGPSGEFQETQYF. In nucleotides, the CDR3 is TGTGCCAGCGGACCTAGCGGGGAATTTCAAGAGACCCAGTACTTC.